Following are 7 T cell receptor beta chains from one sample sequenced in a study of tumour-infiltrating T cells in Burkitt lymphoma. Method: immunoSEQ multiplex PCR; TCRdb's copy keeps in-frame clones and lacks some. The sample has 46,000 or so clones, around 31% seen once. Source material: tumor tissue. Receptors originate from a human donor with Burkitt lymphoma.

Only a few counts were recorded for this clone. The rearrangement joins TRBV6-4 to TRBJ1-1, with D tentatively TRBD1 (6 bases). The V gene's germline CDR1 is MRHNA and CDR2 SNTAGT. This CDR3 is built from 20 residues. The ends were cut back, 7 bases at V and 2 bases at J, with 32 bases in the middle. The CDR3 sequence: CASKHLHRSRDNFTNTEAFF. CDR3 nucleotide sequence: TGTGCCAGCAAACACCTACATCGAAGCCGGGACAACTTCACCAACACTGAAGCTTTCTTT.

This clone showed up just a few times. The rearrangement uses TRBV13 and TRBJ2-7; 7 nucleotides agree with TRBD2. The CDR3 loop spans 15 amino acids. With V trimmed by 4 bases and J by 3 bases, 9 bases remained unmatched. Germline V gene data show CDR1 as PRHDT and CDR2 as FYEKMQ (reference sequence). CDR3: CASSSPRAGLYEQYF. The DNA of the CDR3 is TGTGCCAGCAGCTCCCCCCGAGCGGGGCTCTACGAGCAGTACTTC.

V usage is TRBV5-4 and J usage is TRBJ2-3, with D perhaps matching TRBD2 (6 bases). The CDR3 length is 16 residues. V was cut by 4 bases and J by 1 base, with 16 bases left in between. The germline gives CDR1 SGHNT, CDR2 YYREEE (reference sequence). CDR3 protein: CASSATGEVGTDTQYF. The CDR3 DNA follows: TGTGCCAGCAGCGCTACGGGGGAGGTGGGCACAGATACGCAGTATTTT.

This clone appeared many times. The chain recombines TRBV25-1 with TRBJ1-2, with a weak D call TRBD1 (5 bases). CDR1 is MGHDK and CDR2 is SYGVNS in the germline V gene. The CDR3 runs 13 residues. V was clipped by 2 bases and J by 4 bases, with 8 bases between them. The CDR3 region is CASSEQGAYGYTF. The CDR3 coding sequence is TGTGCCAGCAGTGAACAGGGTGCCTATGGCTACACCTTC.

This clone was seen a few times. The junction shows a germline mismatch at one end, possibly a read error. The J gene is TRBJ1-2, the V gene TRBV20-1; D unclear. Germline loops: CDR1 DFQATT, CDR2 SNEGSKA (reference sequence). This CDR3 contains 10 residues. DNA of the CDR3: TGCAGTGCTAGAGATGAAAGGGCGGTCTTC. This sequence encodes CSARDERAVF.

The genes are TRBV5-4 and TRBJ1-6; weak D call: TRBD1 (6 bases). Germline V CDR1 and CDR2: SGHNT, YYREEE (reference sequence). The CDR3 loop spans 13 amino acids. V was trimmed by 3 bases and J by 7 bases, leaving 8 bases between them. This CDR3 is CASSSGQNSPLHF. CDR3 bases: TGTGCCAGCAGCTCTGGACAGAATTCACCCCTCCACTTT.

The V and J genes are TRBV5-1 and TRBJ2-1; 10 bases are a match to TRBD1. V was clipped by 4 bases and J by 10 bases; unmatched bases: 5. Germline V lookup: CDR1 SGHRS, CDR2 YFSETQ. The CDR3 extends over 13 amino acids. The CDR3 is CASSPGTGVEQFF. The CDR3 nucleotides read TGCGCCAGCAGCCCCGGGACAGGGGTAGAGCAGTTCTTC.